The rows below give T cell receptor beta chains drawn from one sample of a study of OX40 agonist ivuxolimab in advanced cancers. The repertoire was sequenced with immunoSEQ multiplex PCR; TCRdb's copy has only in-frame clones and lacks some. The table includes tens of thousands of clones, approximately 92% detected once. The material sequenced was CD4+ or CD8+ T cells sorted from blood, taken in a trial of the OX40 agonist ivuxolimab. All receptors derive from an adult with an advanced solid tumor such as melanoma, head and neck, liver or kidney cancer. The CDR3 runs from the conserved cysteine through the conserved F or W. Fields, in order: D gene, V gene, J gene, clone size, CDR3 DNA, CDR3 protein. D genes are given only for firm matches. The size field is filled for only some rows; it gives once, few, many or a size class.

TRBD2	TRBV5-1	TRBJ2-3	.	TGCGCCAGCAGCCTCGGGACTAGCGGGACGTCAGATACGCAGTATTTT	CASSLGTSGTSDTQYF
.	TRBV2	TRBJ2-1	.	TGTGCCAGCAGTGAGCTGTTGAGCTCCTACAATGAGCAGTTCTTC	CASSELLSSYNEQFF
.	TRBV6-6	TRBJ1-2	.	TGTGCCAGCACCTACGGGGAGGGATCGCATGGCTACACCTTC	CASTYGEGSHGYTF
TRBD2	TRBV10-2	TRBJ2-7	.	TGCGCCAGCAGGGTACCCCTAGCGGGGGTCTACGAGCAGTACTTC	CASRVPLAGVYEQYF
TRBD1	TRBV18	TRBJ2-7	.	TGTGCCAGCTCACCCGGACAGGGGGCCTACGAGCAGTACTTC	CASSPGQGAYEQYF
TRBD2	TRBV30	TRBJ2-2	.	TGTGCCTGGAGAGGCCTAGCGGGGACTGGGACCGGGGAGCTGTTTTTT	CAWRGLAGTGTGELFF
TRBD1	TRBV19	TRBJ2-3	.	TGTGCCAGTAAGAATTCAGGGACAGGGGAGGATACGCAGTATTTT	CASKNSGTGEDTQYF
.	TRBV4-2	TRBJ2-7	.	TGTGCCAGCAGCCAAGAAATGGATCGCGAGCAGTACTTC	CASSQEMDREQYF
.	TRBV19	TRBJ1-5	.	TGTGCCAGTAGTATATATAGGGGAGGGGAAAGCAATCAGCCCCAGCATTTT	CASSIYRGGESNQPQHF
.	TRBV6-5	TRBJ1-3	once	TGTGCCAGCAGTTACGATCAGGGGCCTGGAAACACCATATATTTT	CASSYDQGPGNTIYF
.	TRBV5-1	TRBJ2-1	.	TGCGCCAGCAGCTTGGCCCCGGGAGCTTTGGGCAATGAGCAGTTCTTC	CASSLAPGALGNEQFF
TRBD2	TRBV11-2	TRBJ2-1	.	TGTGCCAGCAGCGACAACAGCGGGAGCTTGGGTGAGCAGTTCTTC	CASSDNSGSLGEQFF
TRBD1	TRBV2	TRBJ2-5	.	TGTGCCAGCGGCCGGGACAGACAAGAGACCCAGTACTTC	CASGRDRQETQYF
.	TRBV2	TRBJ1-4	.	TGTGCCAGCAGCGGGGTGGGAGCGGGAGACGAAAAACTGTTTTTT	CASSGVGAGDEKLFF
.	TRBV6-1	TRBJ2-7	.	TGTGCCAGCAGACTAGTCGGTGAGCAGTACTTC	CASRLVGEQYF
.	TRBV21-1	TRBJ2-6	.	TGTGCCAGCAGCACTCGTCGTCTAGCGGGAACGAGGCCCGGGGCCAACGTCCTGACTTTC	CASSTRRLAGTRPGANVLTF
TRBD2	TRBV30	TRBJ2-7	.	TGTGCCTGGAGTCCGTTAGCGGGAGGAGGAGAGCAGTACTTC	CAWSPLAGGGEQYF
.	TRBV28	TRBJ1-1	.	TGTGCCAGCAGTTCGGACCCTGAAATGAACACTGAAGCTTTCTTT	CASSSDPEMNTEAFF
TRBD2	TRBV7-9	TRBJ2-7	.	TGTGCCAGCAAGGGAAGCGGGAGCCCAAACTACGAGCAGTACTTC	CASKGSGSPNYEQYF
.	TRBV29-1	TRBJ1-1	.	TGCAGCGTTTTAGGACTCACCTTAAACACTGAAGCTTTCTTT	CSVLGLTLNTEAFF
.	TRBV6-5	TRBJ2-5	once	TGTGCCAGCAGTTACTCGGGGGGACAGATGGAGACCCAGTACTTC	CASSYSGGQMETQYF
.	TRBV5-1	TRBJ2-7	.	TGCGCCAGCAGCTTGGCCATAGGGGCTGGCTACGAGCAGTACTTC	CASSLAIGAGYEQYF
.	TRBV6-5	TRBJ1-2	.	TGTGCCAGCAGTGACCCGGGAACTAGTGGCACCTTC	CASSDPGTSGTF
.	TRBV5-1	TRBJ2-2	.	TGCGCCAGCAGCTCCTTTTTGAACACCGGGGAGCTGTTTTTT	CASSSFLNTGELFF
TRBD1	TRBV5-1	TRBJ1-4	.	TGCGCCAGCAGCTTGGCGACAGGGGGCGAAAAACTGTTTTTT	CASSLATGGEKLFF
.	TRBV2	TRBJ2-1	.	TGTGCCAGCAGGTGGCAGGGTTATGAGCAGTTCTTC	CASRWQGYEQFF
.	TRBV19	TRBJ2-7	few	TGTGCCAGTAGTACCTCTCCGGCGGGCTACGAGCAGTACTTC	CASSTSPAGYEQYF
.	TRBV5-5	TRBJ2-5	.	TGTGCCAGCAGCGGAACAGGGACCCCTGGGGAGACCCAGTACTTC	CASSGTGTPGETQYF
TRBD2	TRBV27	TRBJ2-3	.	TGTGCCAGCAGTTTATTGGCTAGCGGGAGCACAGATACGCAGTATTTT	CASSLLASGSTDTQYF
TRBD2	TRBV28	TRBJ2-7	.	TGTGCCAGCAGTTTGCTAGCGGCCCCCTACGAGCAGTACTTC	CASSLLAAPYEQYF
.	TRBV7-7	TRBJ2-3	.	TGTGCCAGCAGCCAAGGGCTAGCAGGCACAGATACGCAGTATTTT	CASSQGLAGTDTQYF
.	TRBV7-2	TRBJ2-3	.	TGTGCCAGCAGCTTAGCCCGGCAGGGCACAGATACGCAGTATTTT	CASSLARQGTDTQYF
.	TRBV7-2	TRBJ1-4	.	TGTGCCAGCAGCTTAGTGAGGGGGGGTTCTAATGAAAAACTGTTTTTT	CASSLVRGGSNEKLFF
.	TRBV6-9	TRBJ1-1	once	TGTGCCAGCAGGAGCGACCAGAACACTGAAGCTTTCTTT	CASRSDQNTEAFF
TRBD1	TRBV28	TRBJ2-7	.	TGTGCCAGCAACGATATAGGACAGGGCGGTCGTGGGACCTACGAGCAGTACTTC	CASNDIGQGGRGTYEQYF
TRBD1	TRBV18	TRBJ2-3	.	TGTGCCAGCTCACAAGGACAGGGAAATGGGGATACGCAGTATTTT	CASSQGQGNGDTQYF
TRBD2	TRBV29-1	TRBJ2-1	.	TGCAGCGGGGCTGGGACTAGGGTCCACAATGAGCAGTTCTTC	CSGAGTRVHNEQFF
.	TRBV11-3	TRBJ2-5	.	TGTGCCAGCAGCTTAGAAGGAACGTCCCCGGAGACCCAGTACTTC	CASSLEGTSPETQYF
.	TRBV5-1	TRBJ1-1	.	TGCGCCAGCAGCTTTACAGAGATAAACACTGAAGCTTTCTTT	CASSFTEINTEAFF
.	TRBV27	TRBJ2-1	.	TGTGCCAGCAGGACACCGCTGTACAATGAGCAGTTCTTC	CASRTPLYNEQFF
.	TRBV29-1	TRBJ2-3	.	TGCAGCGTTGCTGATCCCGTCAGGGGAACAGATACGCAGTATTTT	CSVADPVRGTDTQYF
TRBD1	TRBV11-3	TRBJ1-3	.	TGTGCCAGCAGCCCGACAGGGTCTGGAAACACCATATATTTT	CASSPTGSGNTIYF
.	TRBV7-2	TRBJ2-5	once	TGTGCCAGCAGCTCGAACGGGGGTTCGGGAGAGACCCAGTACTTC	CASSSNGGSGETQYF
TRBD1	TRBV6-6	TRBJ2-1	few	TGTGCCAGCAGCAAAGGACAGGGGGTTTACAATGAGCAGTTCTTC	CASSKGQGVYNEQFF
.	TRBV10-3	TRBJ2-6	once	TGTGCCATCAGTGAGTCCGCCCTCTCTGGGGCCAACGTCCTGACTTTC	CAISESALSGANVLTF
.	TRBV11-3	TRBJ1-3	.	TGTGCCAGCAGGGCGCTCTACTCTGGAAACACCATATATTTT	CASRALYSGNTIYF
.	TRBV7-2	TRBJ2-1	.	TGTGCCAGCACCGGGGACGGGTTTTACAATGAGCAGTTCTTC	CASTGDGFYNEQFF
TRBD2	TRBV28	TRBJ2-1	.	TGTGCCAGCAGCACTAGCGGGAGCTCCTACAATGAGCAGTTCTTC	CASSTSGSSYNEQFF
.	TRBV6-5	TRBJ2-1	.	TGTGCCACCCGGCCGAGCGGCTCCTACAATGAGCAGTTCTTC	CATRPSGSYNEQFF
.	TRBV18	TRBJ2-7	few	TGTGCCAGCTCCTTGGGGACCTCTCGTCCCTACGAGCAGTACTTC	CASSLGTSRPYEQYF
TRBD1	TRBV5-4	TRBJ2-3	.	TGTGCCAGCAGCATCCCGGGACAGGCCTCTCACACAGATACGCAGTATTTT	CASSIPGQASHTDTQYF
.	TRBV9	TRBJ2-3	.	TGTGCCAGCAGACCCCGGACTAGCACAGATACGCAGTATTTT	CASRPRTSTDTQYF
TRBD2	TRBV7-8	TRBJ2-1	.	TGTGCCAGCAGCATGACTAGCTTACACAATGAGCAGTTCTTC	CASSMTSLHNEQFF